The 5 T cell receptor beta chains in this list originate from one sample, sequenced in a study of technical replicates of blood from several donors. Sequenced by immunoSEQ multiplex PCR; TCRdb stores in-frame clones only, minus some. The sample lists about 89,000 clones, approximately 94% occurring once. Material: T cells isolated from PBMCs. These receptors were collected from a human donor in good health.

The chain couples TRBV4-1 to TRBJ1-2; 9 positions agree with TRBD1. From germline, CDR1 is MGHRA and CDR2 YSYEKL. After removal of 4 bases from V and 2 bases from J, the junction contained 5 bases not matched to a gene. There are 15 residues in the CDR3. The CDR3 DNA is TGCGCCAGCAGCCCGGGACAGGGAGCGAACTATGGCTACACCTTC. It yields the protein CASSPGQGANYGYTF.

The V and J genes are TRBV7-9 and TRBJ1-1; D remains ambiguous. CDR1 is SEHNR and CDR2 is FQNEAQ in the germline V gene (reference sequence). The CDR3 has 15 amino acids. The V end lost 4 bases, the J end lost 5 bases, and 17 bases lay between the germline ends. The chain's CDR3 is CASSSTTGVVTEAFF. In nucleotides, the CDR3 is TGTGCCAGCAGCTCAACGACCGGGGTTGTGACTGAAGCTTTCTTT.

The chain couples TRBV28 to TRBJ2-3; 9 nucleotides agree with TRBD2. The ends lost 6 bases at V and 1 base at J; junction bases unmatched: 5. The CDR3 consists of 15 residues. Germline CDR1 is MDHEN and CDR2 is SYDVKM. The CDR3 here is CASRSLAGGTDTQYF. The CDR3 DNA is TGTGCCAGCAGATCATTAGCGGGAGGCACAGATACGCAGTATTTT.

The chain carries TRBV7-9 and TRBJ1-1; TRBD1 might be the D (5 bases). The CDR3 loop spans 13 amino acids. The V and J ends lost 1 base and 8 bases respectively, with 11 bases between them. Germline values: CDR1 SEHNR, CDR2 FQNEAQ (reference sequence). The CDR3 spells CASSLVVRGEAFF. The CDR3 region has the DNA TGTGCCAGCAGCTTAGTGGTCCGGGGGGAAGCTTTCTTT.

V usage is TRBV5-4 and J usage is TRBJ1-1, with TRBD1 identical over 7 bases. The V segment lost 3 bases and the J segment 1 base; nucleotides outside the gene matches: 3. The CDR3 totals 14 residues. Looked up from germline, CDR1 is SGHNT and CDR2 is YYREEE (reference sequence). CDR3 coding DNA: TGTGCCAGCAGCTACAGGGGAGGGAACACTGAAGCTTTCTTT. It specifies CASSYRGGNTEAFF.